The present T cell receptor beta chain was sequenced within a study of blood T cell repertoires in COVID-19. This CDR3 comprises 16 residues. V was pared by 0 bases and J by 4 bases, with 6 bases of the junction left unmatched. Germline V CDR1 and CDR2: SGHTA, FQGNSA. Profiling relied on immunoSEQ multiplex PCR, and the TCRdb table lists in-frame clones only, not all of them. This sample yields around 88,000 clones, of which 85% to 95% are seen a single time; more than 1.5% belongs to the top ten. The sequence was collected from a man in his sixties with acute or convalescent COVID-19. This rearrangement joins TRBV7-2 to TRBJ2-1, with TRBD2 identical over 7 bases. Material: peripheral blood. The CDR3, as DNA: TGTGCCAGCAGCTTAGCGGTCGGGACTATTTACAATGAGCAGTTCTTC. Amino acid sequence: CASSLAVGTIYNEQFF.